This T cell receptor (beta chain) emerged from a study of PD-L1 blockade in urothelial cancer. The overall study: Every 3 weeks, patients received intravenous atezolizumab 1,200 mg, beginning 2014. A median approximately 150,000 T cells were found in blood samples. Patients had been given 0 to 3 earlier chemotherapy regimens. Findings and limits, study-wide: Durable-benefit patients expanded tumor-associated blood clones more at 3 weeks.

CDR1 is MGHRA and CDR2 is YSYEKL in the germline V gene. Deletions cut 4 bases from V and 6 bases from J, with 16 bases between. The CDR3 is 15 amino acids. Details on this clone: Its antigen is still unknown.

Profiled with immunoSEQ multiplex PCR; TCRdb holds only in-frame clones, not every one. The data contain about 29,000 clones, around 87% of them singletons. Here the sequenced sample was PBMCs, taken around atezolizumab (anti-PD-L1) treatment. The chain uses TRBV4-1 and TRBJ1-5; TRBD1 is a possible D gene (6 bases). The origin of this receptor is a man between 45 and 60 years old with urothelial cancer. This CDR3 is CASSPEGGASQPQHF. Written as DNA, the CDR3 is TGCGCCAGCAGCCCCGAGGGGGGGGCTAGTCAGCCCCAGCATTTT.